This T cell receptor beta chain emerged from a study of CXCR3-negative and CXCR3-positive naive CD8 T cells. General observations from the study: CXCR3-positive naive cells had more hydrophobic TRB CDR3s than CXCR3-negative naive cells.

With some 310,000 cells each, the CD8+ T cell subsets were individually sorted in triplicate. 5' RACE with UMI labels generated the TRB cDNA libraries. TCRdb re-called the 5' RACE reads and catalogs CDR3 proteins one per entry, DNA excluded. The sample data list around 130,000 distinct CDR3 sequences. The CDR3 is 12 residues long. CDR1 is SEHNR and CDR2 is FQNEAQ in the germline V gene (reference sequence). For this clonotype: The antigen is not known.

This clonotype originated in a human donor in good health. Some clones in this sample may be carry-over from other donors' samples. The rearrangement joins TRBV7-9 to TRBJ1-6. Sequenced input: naive CXCR3+ CD8+ T cells from blood. The subset was: CD45RO-CCR7+CD27+CD95- naive CD8+ T cells expressing CXCR3 (TNR3+). The CDR3 loop is CASSLLDSPLHF.